The text below deals with one T cell receptor beta chain. Separation from the approximately 670-subject first cohort characterized the 120-subject validation cohort, to which the donors belonged. The data stem from a study of cytomegalovirus exposure and HLA in healthy donors. Clones were read by immunoSEQ multiplex PCR, and TCRdb kept only the in-frame ones, dropping some. The data show 120,000 to 150,000 clones, less than 90% seen once. CDR1 LGHNA and CDR2 YNFKEQ come from the germline V gene. Between the trimmed V and J ends, which lost 1 base and 0 bases, there was a span of 13 bases. The CDR3 spans 16 residues.

The sequenced material came from PBMCs. This chain uses TRBV4-2 with TRBJ2-7, with a possible D match to TRBD1 (5 bases). The TCR sequence derives from a woman aged 18-29 years in good health and CMV-seropositive. The CDR3 is CASSQASSRVSYEQYF. Written as DNA, the CDR3 is TGTGCCAGCAGCCAAGCCTCGTCCAGGGTCTCCTACGAGCAGTACTTC.